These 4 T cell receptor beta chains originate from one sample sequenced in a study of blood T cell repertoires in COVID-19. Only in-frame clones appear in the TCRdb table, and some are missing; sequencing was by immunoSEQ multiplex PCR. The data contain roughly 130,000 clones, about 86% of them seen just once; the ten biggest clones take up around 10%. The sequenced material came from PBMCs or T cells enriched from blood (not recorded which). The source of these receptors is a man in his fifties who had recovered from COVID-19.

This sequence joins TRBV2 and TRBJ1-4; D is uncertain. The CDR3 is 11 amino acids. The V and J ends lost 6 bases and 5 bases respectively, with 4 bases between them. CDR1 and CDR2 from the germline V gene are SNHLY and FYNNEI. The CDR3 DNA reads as TGTGCCAGCAGGGAGAATGAAAAACTGTTTTTT. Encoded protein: CASRENEKLFF.

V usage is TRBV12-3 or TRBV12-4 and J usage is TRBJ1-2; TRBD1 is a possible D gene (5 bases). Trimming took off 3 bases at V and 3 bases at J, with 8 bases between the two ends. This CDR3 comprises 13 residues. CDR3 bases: TGTGCCAGCAGTTTGGGGGGGGACTATGGCTACACCTTC. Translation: CASSLGGDYGYTF.

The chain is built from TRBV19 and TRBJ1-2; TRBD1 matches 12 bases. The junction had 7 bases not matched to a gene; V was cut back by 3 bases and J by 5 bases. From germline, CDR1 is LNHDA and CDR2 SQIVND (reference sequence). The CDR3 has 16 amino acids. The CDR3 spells CASSILPGQGAYGYTF. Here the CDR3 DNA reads TGTGCCAGTAGTATCCTTCCGGGACAGGGGGCATATGGCTACACCTTC.

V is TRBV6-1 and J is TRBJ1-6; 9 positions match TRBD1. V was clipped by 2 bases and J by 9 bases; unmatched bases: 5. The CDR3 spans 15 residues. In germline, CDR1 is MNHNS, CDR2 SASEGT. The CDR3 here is CASSEIGTGSSPLHF. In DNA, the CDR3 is TGTGCCAGCAGTGAAATCGGGACAGGGTCTTCACCCCTCCACTTT.